This TCR beta chain was profiled in a study of vaccination and CD4 T cells after COVID-19. Turning to the study itself: Six males and four females, two Hispanic, made up the convalescents. Post-COVID samples were collected a median roughly 3 months following diagnosis, spanning 35 to 161.

Remarks on this clonotype: Its antigen remains unknown.

Cultured CD4+ T-cell DNA underwent Oncomine TCR Beta short-read sequencing. From the PCR reads, TCRdb called clonotypes with MiXCR, one entry per CDR3 protein. The sample shows about 2,300 distinct CDR3 sequences, roughly 27% of them seen only once. Treatment denoted: approximately 10-day PBMC culture with coronavirus spike peptide pools or control peptides (ViraFEST assay). About 1.8 million PBMCs per well were cultured with about 10 IU/ml IL-2 and about 10 ug/ml peptide pools. The receptor was derived from a human donor who had recovered from COVID-19. The input for sequencing was CD4+ T cells from blood, cultured in vitro, taken after SARS-CoV-2 vaccination.

The DNA of the CDR3 is TGCGCCAGCAGGGGCCTCTACGAGCAGTACTTC. The encoded protein is CASRGLYEQYF. V and J are TRBV10-2 and TRBJ2-7; no definite D call. Trimming took off 6 bases at V and 3 bases at J, with 6 bases between the two ends. Per the germline V gene, CDR1 is WSHSY and CDR2 is SAAADI. The CDR3 spans 11 residues.